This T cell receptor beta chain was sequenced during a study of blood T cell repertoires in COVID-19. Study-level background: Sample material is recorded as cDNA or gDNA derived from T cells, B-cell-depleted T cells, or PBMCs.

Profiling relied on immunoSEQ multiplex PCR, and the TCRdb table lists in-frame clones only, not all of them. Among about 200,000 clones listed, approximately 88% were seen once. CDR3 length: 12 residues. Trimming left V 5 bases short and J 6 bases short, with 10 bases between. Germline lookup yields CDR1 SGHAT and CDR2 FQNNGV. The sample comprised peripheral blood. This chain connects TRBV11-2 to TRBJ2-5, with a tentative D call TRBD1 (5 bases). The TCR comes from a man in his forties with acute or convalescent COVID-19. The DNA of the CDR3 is TGTGCCAGCAGCCCAGGGCGACAGACCCAGTACTTC. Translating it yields CASSPGRQTQYF.